This T cell receptor beta chain appears in the sequencing data of a study of T cell responses to AZD1222 COVID-19 vaccine. About this clone itself: The target antigen is unknown.

Findings and limits, study-wide: All repertoire sampling was performed exclusively after the peak T cell response.

Data came from immunoSEQ multiplex PCR; TCRdb stores just in-frame clones and leaves some out. The sample lists tens of thousands of clones; roughly 88% were seen once. Sequenced here: peripheral blood, sampled on day 0 of MenACWY control vaccination. This sequence was found in an adult in good health.

Here the CDR3 reads CSAPGGASGTGELFF. The CDR3 DNA reads TGCAGCGCCCCAGGTGGGGCATCGGGCACCGGGGAGCTGTTTTTT. The chain is built from TRBV29-1 and TRBJ2-2; a weak D match, TRBD1 (5 bases). V gave up 7 bases and J gave up 4 bases, with 19 bases separating them. The germline CDR1 and CDR2 sequences are SQVTM and ANQGSEA. The CDR3 length is 15 residues.